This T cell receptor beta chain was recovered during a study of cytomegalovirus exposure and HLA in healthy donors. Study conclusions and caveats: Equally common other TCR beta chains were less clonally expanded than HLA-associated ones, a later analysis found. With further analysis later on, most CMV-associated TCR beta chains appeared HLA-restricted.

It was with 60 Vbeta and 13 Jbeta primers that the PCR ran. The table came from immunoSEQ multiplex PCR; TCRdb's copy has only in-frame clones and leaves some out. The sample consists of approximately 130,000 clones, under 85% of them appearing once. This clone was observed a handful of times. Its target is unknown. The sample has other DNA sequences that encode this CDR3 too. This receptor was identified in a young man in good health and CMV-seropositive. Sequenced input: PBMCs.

CDR3: CASSDGQGSNQPQHF. CDR3 nucleotides: TGTGCCAGCAGCGACGGACAGGGGAGCAATCAGCCCCAGCATTTT. J is TRBJ1-5 and V is TRBV27, with TRBD1 matching 9 bases. In germline, CDR1 is MNHEY, CDR2 SMNVEV (reference sequence). The CDR3 is 15 amino acids. Germline trimming cut 6 bases from V and 1 base from J; bases unmatched to any gene: 4.